This TCR beta chain was sequenced in a study of graft-versus-host responses after intestinal transplantation. The wider study: Each transplant was multivisceral, liver-intestinal, or isolated intestinal.

Study-level points and caveats: Allografts of one patient group, those with graft-donor T cell macrochimerism, had high graft-versus-host to host-versus-graft clonal ratios. Early post-transplant HvG declines tracked with peak circulating GvH clone levels.

Of note for this clone: Its antigen is not known.

This table comes from immunoSEQ multiplex PCR, and its TCRdb copy is limited to in-frame clones, with some not included. The data contain about 110,000 clones, 85% to 95% of them singletons. The sample was unstimulated CD8+ T cells sorted from spleen or lymph node cells, taken before intestinal transplant. This TCR came from a human donor who received an intestinal transplant.

CDR3 residues: CASSPGLIPYEQYF. In DNA, the CDR3 is TGTGCCAGTAGCCCGGGACTGATCCCCTACGAGCAGTACTTC. This sequence joins TRBV19 and TRBJ2-7; TRBD2 might be the D (6 bases). The CDR3 spans 14 residues. Germline CDR1 and CDR2: LNHDA and SQIVND (reference sequence). V lost 6 bases and J lost 2, with 14 bases in between.